A selection of T cell receptor beta chains follows, all from one sample in a study of blood T cell repertoires in COVID-19. Sequencing was performed with immunoSEQ multiplex PCR; in TCRdb, only in-frame clones are kept and a portion is missing. The data contain some 350,000 clones, around 84% of them singletons. The sequenced sample consisted of peripheral blood. The receptors here all came from a human donor in a cohort sampled during active COVID-19. Each CDR3 is given with its conserved first and last residue.

TRBJ1-2 | 16 | TRBV28 | CASSFGSRGSNYGYTF
TRBJ2-5 | 15 | TRBV2 | CASSRLAGGGETQYF
TRBJ2-5 | 16 | TRBV11-2 | CASSLGASGTRETQYF
TRBJ1-4 | 15 | TRBV5-1 | CASSRAQGLEEKLFF
TRBJ2-7 | 13 | TRBV6-5 | CASSLSQHDEQYF
TRBJ2-7 | 14 | TRBV7-9 | CASSSLAGVHEQYF
TRBJ1-2 | 14 | TRBV10-1 | CASWALGANYGYTF
TRBJ2-2 | 16 | TRBV3-1/TRBV3-2 | CASSPREAGLTGELFF
TRBJ1-1 | 15 | TRBV13 | CASSLGGPRNTEAFF
TRBJ1-1 | 16 | TRBV19 | CASSIEGGQGPYSAFF
TRBJ1-1 | 13 | TRBV6-5 | CASSGDRNTEAFF
TRBJ1-5 | 15 | TRBV7-2 | CASRRTAEQGQPQHF
TRBJ2-6 | 17 | TRBV4-2 | CASSQSRGNSGANVLTF
TRBJ2-5 | 14 | TRBV2 | CASSNPPGEETQYF
TRBJ1-1 | 12 | TRBV13 | CASSSNRGEAFF
TRBJ2-2 | 16 | TRBV28 | CASSSRTGRGTGELFF
TRBJ2-1 | 13 | TRBV10-3 | CAISERAGGEQFF
TRBJ2-1 | 14 | TRBV6-5 | CASSTSAQDNEQFF
TRBJ1-6 | 14 | TRBV4-2 | CASSQEVRRIPLHF
TRBJ2-7 | 15 | TRBV10-2 | CASSESVAGDYEQYF
TRBJ1-1 | 12 | TRBV19 | CASSIRGAEAFF
TRBJ1-1 | 15 | TRBV25-1 | CASRTPSGLHTEAFF
TRBJ2-1 | 16 | TRBV5-1 | CASSLGGGTGNNEQFF
TRBJ1-5 | 11 | TRBV12-5 | CASGLDQPQHF
TRBJ1-2 | 15 | TRBV2 | CASPLGTGRAYGYTF
TRBJ2-7 | 14 | TRBV9 | CASSVTGAAGEQYF
TRBJ1-2 | 14 | TRBV28 | CASSFGTGIRGYTF
TRBJ1-1 | 14 | TRBV6-1 | CASSEAAKNTEAFF
TRBJ2-1 | 15 | TRBV7-9 | CASSLARDSYNEQFF
TRBJ2-5 | 15 | TRBV19 | CASSTSTGGQETQYF
TRBJ1-1 | 13 | TRBV27 | CASGSDRAGEAFF
TRBJ2-7 | 15 | TRBV6-5 | CASTLWGQGVSEQYF
TRBJ2-5 | 12 | TRBV7-2 | CASSLPQETQYF
TRBJ2-5 | 15 | TRBV5-1 | CASSLVPGHQETQYF
TRBJ1-1 | 16 | TRBV4-1 | CASSQDSSRLTTEAFF
TRBJ2-7 | 15 | TRBV15 | CATSSQLGTADEQYF
TRBJ2-1 | 14 | TRBV13 | CASSSRAVYNEQFF
TRBJ1-1 | 15 | TRBV5-4 | CASSPFDRGDTEAFF
TRBJ2-1 | 13 | TRBV18 | CASSPDRSIEQFF
TRBJ1-2 | 14 | TRBV30 | CAWSEGRGNYGYTF
TRBJ2-3 | 16 | TRBV30 | CAWSAARLVSTDTQYF
TRBJ1-2 | 15 | TRBV6-5 | CASSSRTGTAMGYTF
TRBJ1-5 | 16 | TRBV12-1 | CASSLDRGPSNQPQHF
TRBJ2-5 | 14 | TRBV7-8 | CASSRGGRQETQYF
TRBJ1-2 | 12 | TRBV9 | CASSVAGGRYTF
TRBJ2-3 | 14 | TRBV7-3 | CASSPTSGTDTQYF
TRBJ1-2 | 13 | TRBV7-2 | CASSRDRDGGYTF
TRBJ1-6 | 15 | TRBV7-8 | CASTTGTGDNSPLHF
TRBJ2-1 | 16 | TRBV19 | CASSIEGAWSYNEQFF
TRBJ1-2 | 12 | TRBV19 | CASKTGVYGYTF